These T cell receptor beta chains were read from a single sample in a study of CD8+ T cells in alopecia areata. Sequencing used immunoSEQ multiplex PCR; TCRdb keeps in-frame clones, though not all of them. Among 90,000 to 150,000 clones, 53% were seen once, and the ten largest hold roughly 0.5%. Material: CD4+ T cells sorted from blood, obtained at week 4, from a patient treated with tofacitinib. The source of these receptors is a human donor with alopecia areata. CDR3s include the opening cysteine and the closing phenylalanine or tryptophan. The order of the fields is J gene, D gene, CDR3 length, clone size, V gene, CDR3 DNA, CDR3 protein. A D gene is named only where the DNA matches it firmly. Where a row states a size, it is once, few, many or the class of an expanded clone; other rows omit it.

j_call: TRBJ2-3
d_call: .
cdr3_length: 12
clone_size: few
v_call: TRBV25-1
cdr3_nt: TGTGCCAGCGGCGCGACGACAGATACGCAGTATTTT
cdr3_aa: CASGATTDTQYF

j_call: TRBJ2-7
d_call: TRBD1
cdr3_length: 15
clone_size: .
v_call: TRBV4-1
cdr3_nt: TGCGCCAGCAGCCAACCGGGACAGGGGTCCTACGAGCAGTACTTC
cdr3_aa: CASSQPGQGSYEQYF

j_call: TRBJ1-6
d_call: .
cdr3_length: 12
clone_size: few
v_call: TRBV14
cdr3_nt: TGTGCCAGCAGGAGAGGTAATTCACCCCTCCACTTT
cdr3_aa: CASRRGNSPLHF

j_call: TRBJ1-5
d_call: .
cdr3_length: 12
clone_size: .
v_call: TRBV9
cdr3_nt: TGTGCCAGCCGACAGAGCAATCAGCCCCAGCATTTT
cdr3_aa: CASRQSNQPQHF

j_call: TRBJ1-1
d_call: .
cdr3_length: 15
clone_size: few
v_call: TRBV5-1
cdr3_nt: TGCGCCAGCAGCACCACCGGACAGACTAACACTGAAGCTTTCTTT
cdr3_aa: CASSTTGQTNTEAFF

j_call: TRBJ2-1
d_call: .
cdr3_length: 13
clone_size: .
v_call: TRBV18
cdr3_nt: TGTGCCAGCTCACTAGGGGTATACAATGAGCAGTTCTTC
cdr3_aa: CASSLGVYNEQFF

j_call: TRBJ1-1
d_call: .
cdr3_length: 13
clone_size: once
v_call: TRBV30
cdr3_nt: TGTGCCGGAGGGGGACCCTGGAACACTGAAGCTTTCTTT
cdr3_aa: CAGGGPWNTEAFF

j_call: TRBJ1-1
d_call: .
cdr3_length: 16
clone_size: .
v_call: TRBV27
cdr3_nt: TGTGCCAGCAGCCCGTACTCCGGGGGGAGAGGCACTGAAGCTTTCTTT
cdr3_aa: CASSPYSGGRGTEAFF

j_call: TRBJ1-6
d_call: .
cdr3_length: 13
clone_size: .
v_call: TRBV6-6
cdr3_nt: TGTGCCAGCAGTTACTCCACAGGGACACCCCTCCACTTT
cdr3_aa: CASSYSTGTPLHF

j_call: TRBJ2-7
d_call: TRBD2
cdr3_length: 14
clone_size: .
v_call: TRBV7-9
cdr3_nt: TGTGCCAGCAGCTCTAGCGGGAGTGCCCACGAGCAGTACTTC
cdr3_aa: CASSSSGSAHEQYF

j_call: TRBJ1-5
d_call: .
cdr3_length: 14
clone_size: .
v_call: TRBV6-1
cdr3_nt: TGTGCCAGCACCCCTTCGGGGTTTGGGCAGCCCCAGCATTTT
cdr3_aa: CASTPSGFGQPQHF

j_call: TRBJ2-4
d_call: .
cdr3_length: 11
clone_size: .
v_call: TRBV11-2
cdr3_nt: TGTGCCAGCAGCTCGAACGGGTTTACGAACTTC
cdr3_aa: CASSSNGFTNF

j_call: TRBJ1-2
d_call: .
cdr3_length: 14
clone_size: few
v_call: TRBV6-6
cdr3_nt: TGTGCCAGCAGTACCGGACAGCCGCTCTATGGCTACACCTTC
cdr3_aa: CASSTGQPLYGYTF

j_call: TRBJ1-5
d_call: .
cdr3_length: 12
clone_size: .
v_call: TRBV6-1
cdr3_nt: TGTGCCAGCAAGTATAGCAATCAGCCCCAGCATTTT
cdr3_aa: CASKYSNQPQHF

j_call: TRBJ1-2
d_call: TRBD1
cdr3_length: 12
clone_size: .
v_call: TRBV2
cdr3_nt: TGTGCCAGCAGCTCCGACAGGGTTGGCTACACCTTC
cdr3_aa: CASSSDRVGYTF

j_call: TRBJ1-1
d_call: .
cdr3_length: 11
clone_size: .
v_call: TRBV25-1
cdr3_nt: TGTGCCAGCAGAGGAGCTCTGAGGCGCATCTTT
cdr3_aa: CASRGALRRIF

j_call: TRBJ1-3
d_call: TRBD1
cdr3_length: 16
clone_size: few
v_call: TRBV5-1
cdr3_nt: TGCGCCAGCAGCCCGGAGGGACAGGGACGGCGGAACACCATATATTTT
cdr3_aa: CASSPEGQGRRNTIYF

j_call: TRBJ2-1
d_call: .
cdr3_length: 12
clone_size: .
v_call: TRBV30
cdr3_nt: TGTGCCTGGATGATGCAGGGGGGGACGCAGTTCTTC
cdr3_aa: CAWMMQGGTQFF

j_call: TRBJ1-2
d_call: TRBD1
cdr3_length: 15
clone_size: .
v_call: TRBV7-2
cdr3_nt: TGTGCCAGCAGCTTATCGGGGCAGGGGGAAGGAGGCTACACCTTC
cdr3_aa: CASSLSGQGEGGYTF

j_call: TRBJ2-3
d_call: TRBD2
cdr3_length: 17
clone_size: few
v_call: TRBV13
cdr3_nt: TGTGCCAGCAGCTTCCTGGGGCTAGCGGAGAGCACAGATACGCAGTATTTT
cdr3_aa: CASSFLGLAESTDTQYF

j_call: TRBJ2-7
d_call: .
cdr3_length: 17
clone_size: .
v_call: TRBV4-2
cdr3_nt: TGTGCCAGCAGCCAAGATCGAGGGAGGGGGCCCCCCTACGAGCAGTACTTC
cdr3_aa: CASSQDRGRGPPYEQYF

j_call: TRBJ1-4
d_call: .
cdr3_length: 14
clone_size: .
v_call: TRBV5-1
cdr3_nt: TGCGCCAGCAGCTTGAAAGGGAGTGAAGAAAAACTGTTTTTT
cdr3_aa: CASSLKGSEEKLFF

j_call: TRBJ2-5
d_call: .
cdr3_length: 14
clone_size: .
v_call: TRBV7-9
cdr3_nt: TGTGCCAGCAGCTTGGGCGGTCCCCAAGAGACCCAGTACTTC
cdr3_aa: CASSLGGPQETQYF

j_call: TRBJ1-5
d_call: .
cdr3_length: 12
clone_size: few
v_call: TRBV12-5
cdr3_nt: TGTGCTAGTGGTCCACTCAATCAGCCCCAGCATTTT
cdr3_aa: CASGPLNQPQHF

j_call: TRBJ2-1
d_call: TRBD1
cdr3_length: 14
clone_size: .
v_call: TRBV2
cdr3_nt: TGTGCCAGCAGGGGGGACAGGGCTTACAATGAGCAGTTCTTC
cdr3_aa: CASRGDRAYNEQFF

j_call: TRBJ2-7
d_call: TRBD2
cdr3_length: 15
clone_size: once
v_call: TRBV5-1
cdr3_nt: TGCGCCAGCAGCCCTAGCGGGGGGGTAATCTACGAGCAGTACTTC
cdr3_aa: CASSPSGGVIYEQYF

j_call: TRBJ1-1
d_call: TRBD1
cdr3_length: 15
clone_size: .
v_call: TRBV29-1
cdr3_nt: TGCAGCGTTGAAATTCGTCAGGGGGCGGGAACTGAAGCTTTCTTT
cdr3_aa: CSVEIRQGAGTEAFF

j_call: TRBJ2-7
d_call: .
cdr3_length: 10
clone_size: .
v_call: TRBV30
cdr3_nt: TGTGCCTGGGGGACCTACGAGCAGTACTTC
cdr3_aa: CAWGTYEQYF

j_call: TRBJ1-1
d_call: .
cdr3_length: 12
clone_size: few
v_call: TRBV7-9
cdr3_nt: TGTGCCAGCACAGGGGTGAACACTGAAGCTTTCTTT
cdr3_aa: CASTGVNTEAFF

j_call: TRBJ1-5
d_call: .
cdr3_length: 15
clone_size: once
v_call: TRBV30
cdr3_nt: TGTGCCTGGAGTGCGGGCGGCGGTAGCAATCAGCCCCAGCATTTT
cdr3_aa: CAWSAGGGSNQPQHF

j_call: TRBJ2-3
d_call: .
cdr3_length: 13
clone_size: few
v_call: TRBV7-9
cdr3_nt: TGTGCCAGCAGTCCCCCTAGAGCAGATACGCAGTATTTT
cdr3_aa: CASSPPRADTQYF